This T cell receptor beta chain was captured by sequencing in a study of blood T cell repertoires in COVID-19. Study-level background: T cells, B-cell-depleted T cells, or PBMCs supplied cDNA or gDNA.

This clone was counted between two and nine times. This CDR3 has 16 amino acids. The V end lost 4 bases, the J end lost 2 bases, and 15 bases lay between the germline ends. Germline CDR1 reads SNHLY; CDR2 reads FYNNEI. Under the authors' procedure: Nucleated cell counts were estimated from reference gene primer amplification. TCRdb keeps only in-frame clones here, not all; method: immunoSEQ multiplex PCR. The V and J calls and clone size are taken from that table; D and trimming were inferred from the DNA. The sample has some 290,000 clones, about nine tenths seen once. This receptor was obtained from a woman aged 45-59 years who had recovered from COVID-19. Sample: peripheral blood. The chain joins TRBV2 to TRBJ1-5; D is possibly TRBD1 (6 bases). CDR3 region: CASSARQVGGNQPQHF. As DNA, the CDR3 is TGTGCCAGCAGTGCCCGACAGGTTGGAGGCAATCAGCCCCAGCATTTT.